This T cell receptor (beta chain) was sequenced during a study of early T cells in non-severe SARS-CoV-2 infection. Looked up from germline, CDR1 is SGHDN and CDR2 is FVKESK. V shed 2 bases and J shed 1 base, with 17 bases lying between them. The CDR3 sequence is 17 residues long. One entry per CDR3 protein, called by TCRdb with MiXCR from the 5' RACE reads. There are tens of thousands of distinct CDR3 sequences in the sample; 12% occur only once, and 3.5% to 5.5% lies in the top ten. This clonotype was counted only a few times. The sequenced sample consisted of whole blood. The TCR was taken from an adult who was a healthcare worker with PCR-confirmed SARS-CoV-2 infection or an uninfected control (not recorded which). V gene TRBV14 combines with J gene TRBJ2-5; possibly TRBD1 or TRBD2 for D (5 bases each). CDR3 bases: TGTGCCAGCAGCCAACCCCTCCCACCCGGGACCCAAGAGACCCAGTACTTC. As protein: CASSQPLPPGTQETQYF.